The TCR beta chain under discussion was sequenced for a study of T cells in Graves' hyperthyroidism and ophthalmopathy. This clonotype was counted between two and nine times. The CDR3 regions of TCR beta were amplified from RNA transcripts. First-round RT-PCR with HTBI primers amplified the TCR CDR3 region. TCRdb reprocessed the multiplex PCR reads via MiXCR and lists one record per CDR3 protein. Of hundreds of thousands of distinct CDR3 sequences listed, 16% are singletons. CDR3 length: 13 residues. Trimming took 8 bases from V and 2 from J; bases not matched to a gene: 2. Uncontrolled infection, other autoimmune disease, pregnancy or lactation barred patients from enrollment. Clinical symptoms, serum thyroxine, TRAb, thyroid ultrasound and orbital computed tomography informed diagnoses. Extraction of PBMCs used roughly 9.6 ml of fresh peripheral blood.

This receptor was obtained from a woman aged 18-29 years with Graves' hyperthyroidism. Sequencing was carried out using blood. This chain uses TRBV12-3 or TRBV12-4 with TRBJ2-2, with 7 bases that match TRBD1. This CDR3 is CASGDSNTGELFF. The CDR3 bases are TGTGCCAGCGGGGACAGCAACACCGGGGAGCTGTTTTTT.